This T cell receptor (beta chain) was observed in a study of T-cell memory formation after mild COVID-19. About the study: Across donors, TCR clusters were largely donor specific. General study findings and limits: A subset of responding clones appeared in pre-infection memory, suggesting cross-reactive memory joined. Shrinking CD4+ clones were chiefly CM and EM; CD8+ ones were chiefly EMRA.

For this clonotype: What it binds is not known.

MiXCR, run by TCRdb on the 5' RACE reads, gives a single entry per CDR3 protein. The table lists about 88,000 distinct CDR3 sequences, about 23% of them singletons. The specimen was PBMCs or a T cell subset sorted from them (not recorded which). This sequence originates from a man between 18 and 29 years old who had mild COVID-19 (a few samples of this study predate the infection). Cell type and time point are not known.

The CDR3 DNA sequence: TGCGCCAGCAGCAATTCTAGCGGGGGGGCGAAAGAGACCCAGTACTTC. Its protein is CASSNSSGGAKETQYF. The genes are TRBV5-1 and TRBJ2-5; TRBD2 aligns across 12 bases. The CDR3 runs 16 residues. Per the germline V gene, CDR1 is SGHRS and CDR2 is YFSETQ. The J segment lost 3 bases and the V segment lost 4 bases, leaving 7 bases of the junction unmatched.